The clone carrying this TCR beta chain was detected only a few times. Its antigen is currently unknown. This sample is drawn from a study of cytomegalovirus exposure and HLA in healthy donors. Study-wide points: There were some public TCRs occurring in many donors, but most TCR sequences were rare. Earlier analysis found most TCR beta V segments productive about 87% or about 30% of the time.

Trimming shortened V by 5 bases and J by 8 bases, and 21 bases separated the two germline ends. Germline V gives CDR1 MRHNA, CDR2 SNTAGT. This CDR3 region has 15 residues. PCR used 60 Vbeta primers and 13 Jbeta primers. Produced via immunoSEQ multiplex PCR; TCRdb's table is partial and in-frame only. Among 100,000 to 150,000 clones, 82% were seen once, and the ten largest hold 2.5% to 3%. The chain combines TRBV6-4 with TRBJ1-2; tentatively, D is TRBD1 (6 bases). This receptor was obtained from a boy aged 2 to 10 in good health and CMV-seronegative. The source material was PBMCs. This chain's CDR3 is CASSSGTPMVEGYTF. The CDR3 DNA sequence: TGTGCCAGCAGTTCCGGGACACCCATGGTCGAAGGCTACACCTTC.